A selection of T cell receptor beta chains follows, all from one sample in a study of blood T cell repertoires in COVID-19. Only in-frame clones appear in the TCRdb table, and some are missing; sequencing was by immunoSEQ multiplex PCR. The table has hundreds of thousands of clones, around nine tenths seen once; the top ten hold roughly 3.1%. The sequenced sample consisted of peripheral blood. Source of these receptors: a human donor in a cohort sampled during active COVID-19. CDR3s leave out the opening cysteine and the closing phenylalanine or tryptophan.

v_call	j_call	cdr3_aa
TRBV10-2	TRBJ2-1	ASSEPSGGAYEQF
TRBV30	TRBJ1-1	AWSLGAGNTEAF
TRBV2	TRBJ2-3	ASRVLAGGTDTQY
TRBV4-2	TRBJ2-3	ASSQDQGLSTDTQY
TRBV9	TRBJ2-5	ASSAAFSLAETQY
TRBV7-3	TRBJ2-7	ASSFSGGSYEQY
TRBV5-5	TRBJ2-7	ASSLRAHGQGESYEQY
TRBV15	TRBJ1-1	ATSQLPGTHAEAF
TRBV2	TRBJ1-2	ASTLTALYGYT
TRBV27	TRBJ1-2	ASRAHPSSNYGYT
TRBV19	TRBJ1-1	ASRTRTGVTVTEAF
TRBV11-2	TRBJ2-2	ASTLNSGATGELF
TRBV5-1	TRBJ2-1	ASSPGTSGFRSYNEQF
TRBV28	TRBJ1-1	ASIVDEAEAF
TRBV4-2	TRBJ2-5	ASSQEEDYQETQY
TRBV5-1	TRBJ2-1	ASSLQTYNEQF
TRBV11-1	TRBJ2-1	ASSTDRNEQF
TRBV5-1	TRBJ2-1	ASSPRTGGGYSYNEQF
TRBV11-2	TRBJ2-1	ASSPRDTHNEQF
TRBV4-1	TRBJ2-3	ASSQDTSGGLTDTQY
TRBV7-3	TRBJ2-1	ASSFVGGRDEQF
TRBV28	TRBJ1-6	ASRFRDRENSPLH
TRBV7-8	TRBJ1-5	ASSGTGGHQPQH